The clone carrying this T cell receptor (beta chain) was seen more than once but under ten times. The sample holds other DNA sequences that translate to the same CDR3. Repertoires were generated with immunoSEQ multiplex PCR, while TCRdb's copy carries only in-frame clones and drops some. This sample has about 150,000 clones; about 88% occur once, and the top ten carry approximately 20%. This record comes from a study of cytomegalovirus exposure and HLA in healthy donors. The sequenced sample consisted of PBMCs. This clonotype was obtained from a man aged 18-30 years in good health and CMV-seropositive.

Here the CDR3 reads CASSPDRGNQPQHF. For the CDR3, the DNA is TGTGCCAGCAGCCCCGACAGGGGAAATCAGCCCCAGCATTTT. The gene calls are TRBV6-5 and TRBJ1-5; 8 bases map to TRBD1. The CDR3 runs to 14 residues. The V segment lost 6 bases and the J segment 4 bases; nucleotides outside the gene matches: 5. Germline loops: CDR1 MNHEY, CDR2 SVGAGI.